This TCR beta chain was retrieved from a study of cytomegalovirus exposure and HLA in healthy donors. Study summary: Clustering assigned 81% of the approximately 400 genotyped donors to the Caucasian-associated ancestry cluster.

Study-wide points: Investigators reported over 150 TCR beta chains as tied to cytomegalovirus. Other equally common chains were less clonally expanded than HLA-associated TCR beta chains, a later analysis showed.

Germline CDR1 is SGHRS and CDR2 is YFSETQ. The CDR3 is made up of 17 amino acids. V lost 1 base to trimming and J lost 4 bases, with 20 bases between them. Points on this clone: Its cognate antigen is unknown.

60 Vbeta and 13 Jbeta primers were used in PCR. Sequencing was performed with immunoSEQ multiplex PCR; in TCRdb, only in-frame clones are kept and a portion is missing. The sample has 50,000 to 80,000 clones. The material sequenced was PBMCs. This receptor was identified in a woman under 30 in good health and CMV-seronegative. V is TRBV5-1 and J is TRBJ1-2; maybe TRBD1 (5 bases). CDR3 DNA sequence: TGCGCCAGCAGCTTGCCCCCCCGGACCGGGGGTAGCTATGGCTACACCTTC. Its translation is CASSLPPRTGGSYGYTF.